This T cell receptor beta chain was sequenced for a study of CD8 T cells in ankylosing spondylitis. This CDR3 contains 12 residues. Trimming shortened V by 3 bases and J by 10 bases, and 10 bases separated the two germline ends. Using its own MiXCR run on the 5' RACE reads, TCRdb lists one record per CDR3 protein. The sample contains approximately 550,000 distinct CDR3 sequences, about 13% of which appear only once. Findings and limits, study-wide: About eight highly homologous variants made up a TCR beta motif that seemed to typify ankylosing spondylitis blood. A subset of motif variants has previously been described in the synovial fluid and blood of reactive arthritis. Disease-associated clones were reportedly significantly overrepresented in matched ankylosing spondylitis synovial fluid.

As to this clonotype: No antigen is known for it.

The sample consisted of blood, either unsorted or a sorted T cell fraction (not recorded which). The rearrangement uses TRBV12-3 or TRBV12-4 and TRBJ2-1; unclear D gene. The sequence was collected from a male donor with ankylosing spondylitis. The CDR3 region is CASSFSTVEQFF. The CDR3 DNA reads TGTGCCAGCAGTTTTTCTACCGTGGAGCAGTTCTTC.